Given below is one T cell receptor beta chain in context. Donors in Cohort 3 counted as recovered after two negative PCRs, clearance, or symptom resolution. The data originate from a study of blood T cell repertoires in COVID-19. Study context: Samples representing acute and convalescent COVID-19 were sourced from the United States, Italy and Spain. Sources were T cells, B-cell-depleted T cells, or PBMCs; the material itself was cDNA or gDNA.

Original analysis: Scientists estimated how many nucleated cells there were by amplifying reference gene primers. The repertoire was sequenced with immunoSEQ multiplex PCR; TCRdb's copy has only in-frame clones and lacks some. The V and J calls and clone size come from that table; D and trimming were worked out from the DNA. The table shows 150,000 to 200,000 clones, with more than 75% occurring only once. Trimming pared 7 bases from V and 0 bases from J, leaving 10 bases between. CDR3 length: 15 residues. Per germline, CDR1 MNHEY and CDR2 SVGAGI. This clonotype originated in a woman aged 25 to 39 who had recovered from COVID-19. Sequenced sample: PBMCs or T cells enriched from blood (not recorded which). The chain recombines TRBV6-5 with TRBJ2-6; D ambiguous. CDR3 sequence reads: CASTRHLSGANVLTF. The CDR3 coding sequence is TGTGCCAGCACCAGACATCTCTCTGGGGCCAACGTCCTGACTTTC.